This TCR beta chain is from a study of cytomegalovirus exposure and HLA in healthy donors. This clone has just one count. CDR1 SEHNR and CDR2 FQNEAQ come from the germline V gene (reference sequence). The CDR3 consists of 12 residues. Trimming cost V 5 bases and J 3 bases, with 8 bases left between them. TCRdb keeps only in-frame clones here, not all; method: immunoSEQ multiplex PCR. The table lists roughly 250,000 clones, 87% of them singletons. The TCR was taken from a man younger than 35 in good health and CMV-seronegative. This chain uses TRBV7-9 with TRBJ2-7; D may be TRBD1 (6 bases). The sample consisted of PBMCs. The chain's CDR3 is CASSRTVYEQYF. The DNA for the CDR3 is TGTGCCAGCAGCCGGACAGTCTACGAGCAGTACTTC.